This TCR beta chain originates from a study of T cell repertoires in cytomegalovirus infection. Comment on this clonotype: Antigen: not known.

Each CDR3 protein is one row after TCRdb ran MiXCR on the reads. This sample has some 900,000 distinct CDR3 sequences, with about 33% found just once. Sample: cultured CD8+ T cells from PBMCs, taken from culture after CMV antigen stimulation. The source is a human donor in good health (CMV status not recorded). Some clones in this sample may be carry-over from other donors' samples.

The CDR3 region is CSAGGRNTEAFF. For the CDR3, the DNA is TGCAGCGCCGGGGGCAGGAACACTGAAGCTTTCTTT. The chain is built from TRBV29-1 and TRBJ1-1; a possible D gene is TRBD1 (6 bases). The ends were cut back, 7 bases at V and 1 base at J, with 10 bases in the middle. The CDR3 has 12 amino acids. Germline V gene data show CDR1 as SQVTM and CDR2 as ANQGSEA. Based on the CDR3 plus reference TRBV29-1 and TRBJ1-1, the full variable domain is SAVISQKPSRDICQRGTSLTIQCQVDSQVTMMFWYRQQPGQSLTLIATANQGSEATYESGFVIDKFPISRPNLTFSTLTVSNMSPEDSSIYLCSAGGRNTEAFFGQGTRLTVV.